The clone carrying this TCR beta chain came up once. No antigen is known for it. CDR1 is ENHRY and CDR2 is SYGVKD in the germline V gene. The length of the CDR3 is 15 residues. With V trimmed by 6 bases and J by 4 bases, 8 bases remained unmatched. Assay used: immunoSEQ multiplex PCR; TCRdb lists only in-frame clones, some missing. This sample yields around 450,000 clones, of which roughly nine tenths are seen a single time; around 2.5% belongs to the top ten. Regarding treatment: around 19 received Ad26.COV2.S at low or high dose, single or two shots; about 5 received placebo; per-sample allocation not given. Samples analyzed were those drawn on day 63 after the first vaccine or placebo injection. Boston supplied an adult donor aged 18-55 years. The data were obtained in a study of Ad26.COV2.S vaccination and SARS-CoV-2 variants. The overall study: Within the COV1001 Ad26.COV2.S trial arm, the donor was enrolled.

Overall study results and limits: Responses of T cells in total may have been underestimated by the TCR breadth and depth analyses.

The chain carries TRBV10-3 and TRBJ2-1; the match to TRBD2 covers 8 bases. The source material was peripheral blood, sampled in a trial of Ad26.COV2.S vaccine versus placebo. The sequence was obtained from a person aged 18-65 years who received the Ad26.COV2.S COVID-19 vaccine or a placebo. Here the CDR3 DNA reads TGTGCCATCAGCGAGGTCGGGGGGGAATACAATGAGCAGTTCTTC. Encoded protein: CAISEVGGEYNEQFF.